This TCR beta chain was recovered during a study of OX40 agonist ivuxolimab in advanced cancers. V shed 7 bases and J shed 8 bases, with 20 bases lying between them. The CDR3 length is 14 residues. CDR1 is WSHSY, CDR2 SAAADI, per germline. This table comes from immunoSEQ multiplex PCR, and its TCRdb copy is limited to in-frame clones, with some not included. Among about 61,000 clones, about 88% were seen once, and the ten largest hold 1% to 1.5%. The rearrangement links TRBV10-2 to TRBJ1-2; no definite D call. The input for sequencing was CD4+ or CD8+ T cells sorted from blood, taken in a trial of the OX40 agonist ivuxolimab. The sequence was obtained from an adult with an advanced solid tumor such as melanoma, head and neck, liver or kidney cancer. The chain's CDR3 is CASKAIGPAEGYTF. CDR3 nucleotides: TGCGCCAGCAAGGCAATAGGCCCAGCTGAAGGCTACACCTTC.